This T cell receptor beta chain was retrieved from a study of PD-1 blockade in classical Hodgkin lymphoma. Following autologous stem cell transplantation, relapse occurred in every patient, and exposure to brentuximab vedotin varied. CDR3 length: 14 residues. Deletions cut 6 bases from V and 4 bases from J, with 10 bases between. From germline, CDR1 is LGHNT and CDR2 FRNRAP. Produced via immunoSEQ multiplex PCR; TCRdb's table is partial and in-frame only. The table has tens of thousands of clones, about nine tenths seen once; the top ten hold roughly 2.5%. This sequence joins TRBV12-5 and TRBJ1-6; D is unresolved. The sample in question was peripheral blood mononuclear cells (PBMCs), obtained at baseline. The source of this sequence is a human donor with classical Hodgkin lymphoma. CDR3 sequence: CASGSGNYNSPLHF. Here the CDR3 DNA reads TGTGCTAGTGGCTCGGGGAATTATAATTCACCCCTCCACTTT.